This T cell receptor (beta chain) was retrieved from a study of blood T cell repertoires in COVID-19. About the research overall: From T cells, B-cell-depleted T cells, or PBMCs came the material, which was cDNA or gDNA.

J was trimmed by 3 bases and V by 4 bases; bases with no gene match: 2. CDR3 length: 14 amino acids. Germline CDR1 is LGHDT and CDR2 is YNNKEL (reference sequence). Using immunoSEQ multiplex PCR, the repertoire was profiled, and TCRdb retains in-frame clones only, with some absent. This sample has about 280,000 clones, with approximately 86% found just once. The J gene is TRBJ1-4, the V gene TRBV3-1 (or the pseudogene TRBV3-2); 7 nucleotides match TRBD1. This sequence was found in an older woman with COVID-19, enrolled during active disease. Sequencing was performed on peripheral blood. For the CDR3, the DNA is TGTGCCAGCAGCCGTGGGACAGCTAATGAAAAACTGTTTTTT. Protein: CASSRGTANEKLFF.